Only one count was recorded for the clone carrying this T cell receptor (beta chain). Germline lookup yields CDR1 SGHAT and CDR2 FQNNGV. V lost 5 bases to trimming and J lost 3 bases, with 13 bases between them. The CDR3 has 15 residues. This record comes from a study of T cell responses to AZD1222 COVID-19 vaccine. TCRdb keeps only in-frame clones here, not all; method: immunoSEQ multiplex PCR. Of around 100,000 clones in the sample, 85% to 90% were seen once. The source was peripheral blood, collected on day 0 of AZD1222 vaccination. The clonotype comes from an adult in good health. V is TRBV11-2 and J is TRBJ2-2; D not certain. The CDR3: CASSLFRVDTGELFF. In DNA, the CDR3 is TGTGCCAGCAGCCTCTTTCGGGTCGACACCGGGGAGCTGTTTTTT. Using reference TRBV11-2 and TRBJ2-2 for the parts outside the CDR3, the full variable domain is EAGVAQSPRYKIIEKRQSVAFWCNPISGHATLYWYQQILGQGPKLLIQFQNNGVVDDSQLPKDRFSAERLKGVDSTLKIQPAKLEDSAVYLCASSLFRVDTGELFFGEGSRLTVL.